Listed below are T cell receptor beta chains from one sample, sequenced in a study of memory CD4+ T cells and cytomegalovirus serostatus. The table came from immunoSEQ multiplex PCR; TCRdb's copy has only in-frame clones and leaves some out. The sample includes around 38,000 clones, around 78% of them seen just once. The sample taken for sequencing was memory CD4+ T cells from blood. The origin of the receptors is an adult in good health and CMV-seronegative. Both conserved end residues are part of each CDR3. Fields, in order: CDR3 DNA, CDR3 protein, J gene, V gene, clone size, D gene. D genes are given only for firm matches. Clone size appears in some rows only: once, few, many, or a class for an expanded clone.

TGTGCCATCACTCGGGACAGGGGATACGATGGCTACACCTTC | CAITRDRGYDGYTF | TRBJ1-2 | TRBV10-3 | NA | TRBD1
TGTGCCAGCAGCCTCCAGACAGGGGGCGCGGCAGGCTACACCTTC | CASSLQTGGAAGYTF | TRBJ1-2 | TRBV9 | NA | TRBD1
TGCGCCAGCAGCAGCCCGGTCGGGCGGGGGGCTCAAGAGACCCAGTACTTC | CASSSPVGRGAQETQYF | TRBJ2-5 | TRBV5-1 | NA | TRBD2
TGTGCCAGCAGCTTAGTGGGGACCCCGGGGGGTGAGCAGTTCTTC | CASSLVGTPGGEQFF | TRBJ2-1 | TRBV11-3 | NA | TRBD2
TGTGCCAGCAACTTGGGGCAAGGGCAGCGGTCCTACAATGAGCAGTTCTTC | CASNLGQGQRSYNEQFF | TRBJ2-1 | TRBV28 | NA | NA
TGTGCCTGGACCAAAGGGGACGGCCCGAGCTCCTATAATTCACCCCTCCACTTT | CAWTKGDGPSSYNSPLHF | TRBJ1-6 | TRBV30 | NA | NA
TGTGCCAGCAGTATTACAGCGAACACTGAAGCTTTCTTT | CASSITANTEAFF | TRBJ1-1 | TRBV2 | NA | NA
TGTGCCAGCAGTTACAGTCCAGAGGTGAACACTGAAGCTTTCTTT | CASSYSPEVNTEAFF | TRBJ1-1 | TRBV6-5 | NA | NA
TGTGCCACCAGCAGAGAAACAGGGGGAGCGGAGCAGTTCTTC | CATSRETGGAEQFF | TRBJ2-1 | TRBV15 | NA | TRBD1
TGTGCCAGCAGCTTAGGCGGAGCGGGCGGCACAGATACGCAGTATTTT | CASSLGGAGGTDTQYF | TRBJ2-3 | TRBV11-2 | few | NA
TGTGCCAGTCGAACGGGGGGGAACACTGAAGCTTTCTTT | CASRTGGNTEAFF | TRBJ1-1 | TRBV28 | NA | NA
TGTGCCAGTAGTATATCTCGGACCGGGCTCGGCTACGAGCAGTACTTC | CASSISRTGLGYEQYF | TRBJ2-7 | TRBV19 | few | NA
TGTGCCAGCAGCAAGCTCCTTCTCAGTGGATCCGAGCAGTACTTC | CASSKLLLSGSEQYF | TRBJ2-7 | TRBV5-5 | NA | NA
TGTGCCAGCAGCCAAGCAGGACAGGGGGGAAACACCATATATTTT | CASSQAGQGGNTIYF | TRBJ1-3 | TRBV14 | NA | TRBD1
TGTGCCAGCAGCCCTTGCGGGACTAGGGTTCTGTATTTTCATCCACCCTTACGCGAGCAGTACTTC | CASSPCGTRVLYFHPPLREQYF | TRBJ2-7 | TRBV12-1 | medium-sized | NA
TGTGCCAGCAGTTTACTGGACCGGCGGAAACTGTTTTTT | CASSLLDRRKLFF | TRBJ1-4 | TRBV28 | NA | NA
TGCAGTGTACAGCCTCAAGAGACCCAGTACTTC | CSVQPQETQYF | TRBJ2-5 | TRBV20-1 | NA | NA
TGCGCCAGCAGCCTCCCGGGATCCGAGACCCAGTACTTC | CASSLPGSETQYF | TRBJ2-5 | TRBV4-1 | NA | NA
TGTGCCAGCAGCTTGAGCCTAGGACTAGCGGGGTCCTACGAGCAGTACTTC | CASSLSLGLAGSYEQYF | TRBJ2-7 | TRBV5-5 | once | TRBD2
TGTGCCAGCAGTTCCGGGACCCCCGGTGGAAATGAGCAGTTCTTC | CASSSGTPGGNEQFF | TRBJ2-1 | TRBV6-5 | NA | NA
TGTGCCAGCAGCATTAGCGGGAGAAACGAGCAGTACTTC | CASSISGRNEQYF | TRBJ2-7 | TRBV9 | NA | TRBD2
TGTGCCAGCAGCTTTATCGTAGCGGGATATACATCCTACGAGCAGTACTTC | CASSFIVAGYTSYEQYF | TRBJ2-7 | TRBV11-2 | NA | TRBD2
TGCGCCAGCAGCCCCCTAGGACAGGGTGGAGAGACCCAGTACTTC | CASSPLGQGGETQYF | TRBJ2-5 | TRBV5-1 | NA | TRBD1
TGTGCCAGCGCTATCTGGGCGGGAGCCTCCTACGAGCAGTACTTC | CASAIWAGASYEQYF | TRBJ2-7 | TRBV28 | NA | TRBD2
TGTGCCAGCAGTTTAAATACAGGGGGCAGATACGAGCAGTACTTC | CASSLNTGGRYEQYF | TRBJ2-7 | TRBV28 | NA | TRBD1
TGCGCCAGCAGCTTGGGAAGCATGAACACTGAAGCTTTCTTT | CASSLGSMNTEAFF | TRBJ1-1 | TRBV5-1 | NA | NA
TGTGCCAGCAGCTTAACCGGGACAGGGGGCTACACTGAAGCTTTCTTT | CASSLTGTGGYTEAFF | TRBJ1-1 | TRBV5-6 | NA | TRBD1
TGTGCCAGCAGCTACCCACAGGGACTGAACACTGAAGCTTTCTTT | CASSYPQGLNTEAFF | TRBJ1-1 | TRBV5-4 | NA | NA
TGTGCCAGCAGCTTGTGGACTAGCGGCCTCCGGGGAGGCAATGAGCAGTTCTTC | CASSLWTSGLRGGNEQFF | TRBJ2-1 | TRBV5-6 | few | TRBD2
TGTGCCAGCAGCCGAAACAGGGTCGGGCAAGAGACCCAGTACTTC | CASSRNRVGQETQYF | TRBJ2-5 | TRBV7-9 | few | NA
TGTGCCTGGAGTCTCGGGCAAACTGGAAACACCATATATTTT | CAWSLGQTGNTIYF | TRBJ1-3 | TRBV30 | few | NA
TGTGCCACCAGCAGACACCGACAGGGTACCTACGAGCAGTACTTC | CATSRHRQGTYEQYF | TRBJ2-7 | TRBV15 | once | TRBD1
TGCGCCAGCAGCCAAGGGACCCTCTTGGGCGAGCAGTACTTC | CASSQGTLLGEQYF | TRBJ2-7 | TRBV4-1 | NA | NA
TGTGCCAGCAGTTTACGACAGGGAGGCCAAGAGACCCAGTACTTC | CASSLRQGGQETQYF | TRBJ2-5 | TRBV28 | NA | NA
TGTGCCAGCAGTTGGACAGGTACCCATGGCTACACCTTC | CASSWTGTHGYTF | TRBJ1-2 | TRBV6-5 | NA | TRBD1
TGTGCCAGCTGGCAGGAGCCAAGGGATCTCTATGGCTACACCTTC | CASWQEPRDLYGYTF | TRBJ1-2 | TRBV28 | NA | NA
TGTGCCAGCAGCTCCCTAGTCCTAGCGGCCTCCTACAATGAGCAGTTCTTC | CASSSLVLAASYNEQFF | TRBJ2-1 | TRBV5-8 | once | TRBD2
TGCGCCAGCAGCCAAGAAAGTAATATGGACGGGGAGCTGTTTTTT | CASSQESNMDGELFF | TRBJ2-2 | TRBV4-3 | NA | NA
TGTGCCAGCATTCAAGCAGCGGGAGTTATCACAGATACGCAGTATTTT | CASIQAAGVITDTQYF | TRBJ2-3 | TRBV28 | NA | TRBD2
TGTGCCAGCAGCCAAGATTTGAGGGAACTTTATGGCTACACCTTC | CASSQDLRELYGYTF | TRBJ1-2 | TRBV4-2 | NA | NA
TGCAGTGCTTCTATCCGCGGGGAGCTGTTTTTT | CSASIRGELFF | TRBJ2-2 | TRBV20-1 | NA | NA
TGCGCCAGCAGCTTATACCGGAAGGACAACTATGGCTACACCTTC | CASSLYRKDNYGYTF | TRBJ1-2 | TRBV5-1 | NA | NA
TGTGCCAGCAGTGCCACAGGGGGCCGCGATGGAGCTTTCTTT | CASSATGGRDGAFF | TRBJ1-1 | TRBV9 | medium-sized | TRBD1
TGTGCCATCAGCAACAGGGGATACGAGCAGTTCTTC | CAISNRGYEQFF | TRBJ2-1 | TRBV10-3 | NA | TRBD1
TGTGCCAGCAGTCGGGAGGTGGACTATGGCTACACCTTC | CASSREVDYGYTF | TRBJ1-2 | TRBV28 | few | NA
TGTGCCAGCAAACGGCGGGGCACAGATACGCAGTATTTT | CASKRRGTDTQYF | TRBJ2-3 | TRBV28 | NA | NA